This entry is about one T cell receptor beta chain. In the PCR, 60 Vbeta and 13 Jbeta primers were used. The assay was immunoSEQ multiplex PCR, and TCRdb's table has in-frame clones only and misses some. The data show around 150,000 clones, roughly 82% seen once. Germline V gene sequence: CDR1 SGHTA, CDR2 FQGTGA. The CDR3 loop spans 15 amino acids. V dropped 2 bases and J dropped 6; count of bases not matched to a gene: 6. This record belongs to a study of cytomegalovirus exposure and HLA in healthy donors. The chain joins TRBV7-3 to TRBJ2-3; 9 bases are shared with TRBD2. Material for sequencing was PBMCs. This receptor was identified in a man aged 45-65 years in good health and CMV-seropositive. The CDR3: CASSLGSGGSDTQYF. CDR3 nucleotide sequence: TGTGCCAGCAGCTTAGGGAGCGGGGGGTCGGATACGCAGTATTTT. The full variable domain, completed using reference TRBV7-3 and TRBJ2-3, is GAGVSQTPSNKVTEKGKYVELRCDPISGHTALYWYRQSLGQGPEFLIYFQGTGAADDSGLPNDRFFAVRPEGSVSTLKIQRTERGDSAVYLCASSLGSGGSDTQYFGPGTRLTVL.